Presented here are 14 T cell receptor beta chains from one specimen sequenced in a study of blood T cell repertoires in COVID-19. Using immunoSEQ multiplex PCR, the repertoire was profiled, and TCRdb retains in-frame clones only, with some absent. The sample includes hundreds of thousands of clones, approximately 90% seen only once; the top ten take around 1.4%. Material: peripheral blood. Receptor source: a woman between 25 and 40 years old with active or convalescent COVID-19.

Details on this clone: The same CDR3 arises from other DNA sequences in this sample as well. The CDR3 here is CASSQEASPLHF. CDR3 sequence (DNA): TGTGCCAGCAGCCAAGAGGCCTCACCCCTCCACTTT. This chain connects TRBV14 to TRBJ1-6; D call uncertain. The V gene lost 0 bases and the J gene lost 10 bases, with 4 bases spanning the gap. The CDR3 is 12 amino acids. CDR1 and CDR2 (germline): SGHDN, FVKESK.

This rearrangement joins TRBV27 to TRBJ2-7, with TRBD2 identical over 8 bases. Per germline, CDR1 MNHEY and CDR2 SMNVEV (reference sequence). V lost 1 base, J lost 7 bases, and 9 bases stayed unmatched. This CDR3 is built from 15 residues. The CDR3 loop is CASSLFPTAGGEQYF. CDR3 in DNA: TGTGCCAGCAGTTTATTCCCCACGGCGGGGGGAGAGCAGTACTTC.

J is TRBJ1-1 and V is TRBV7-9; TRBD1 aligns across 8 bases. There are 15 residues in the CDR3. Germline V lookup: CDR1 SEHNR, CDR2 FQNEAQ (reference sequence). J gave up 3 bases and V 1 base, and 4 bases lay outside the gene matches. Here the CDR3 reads CASSLVTGEYTEAFF. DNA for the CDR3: TGTGCCAGCAGCTTAGTGACAGGGGAGTACACTGAAGCTTTCTTT.

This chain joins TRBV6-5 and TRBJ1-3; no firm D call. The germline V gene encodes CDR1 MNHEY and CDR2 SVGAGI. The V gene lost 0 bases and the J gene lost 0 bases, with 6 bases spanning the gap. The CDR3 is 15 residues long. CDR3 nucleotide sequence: TGTGCCAGCAGTTACTCATTTCTCTCTGGAAACACCATATATTTT. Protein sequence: CASSYSFLSGNTIYF.

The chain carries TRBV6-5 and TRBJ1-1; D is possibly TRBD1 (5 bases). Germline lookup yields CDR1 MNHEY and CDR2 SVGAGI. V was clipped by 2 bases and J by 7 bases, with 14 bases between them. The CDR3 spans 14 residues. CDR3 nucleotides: TGTGCCAGCAGTTACCCGGGGGGTTCCGGTGAAGCTTTCTTT. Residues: CASSYPGGSGEAFF.

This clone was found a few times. CDR3 amino acids: CASSSLVGGSNYGYTF. The CDR3 DNA is TGTGCCAGCAGCTCCCTGGTGGGGGGTTCTAACTATGGCTACACCTTC. The chain carries TRBV5-6 and TRBJ1-2; tentative D call: TRBD1 (5 bases). The V and J ends lost 3 bases and 0 bases respectively, with 15 bases between them. Germline CDR1 reads SGHDT; CDR2 reads YYEEEE. This CDR3 comprises 16 residues.

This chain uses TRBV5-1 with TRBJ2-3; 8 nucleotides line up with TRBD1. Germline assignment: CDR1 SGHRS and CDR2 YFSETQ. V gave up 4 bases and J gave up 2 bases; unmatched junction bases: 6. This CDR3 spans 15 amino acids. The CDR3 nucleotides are TGCGCCAGCAGCGCCGACAGGGGTTACACAGATACGCAGTATTTT. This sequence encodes CASSADRGYTDTQYF.

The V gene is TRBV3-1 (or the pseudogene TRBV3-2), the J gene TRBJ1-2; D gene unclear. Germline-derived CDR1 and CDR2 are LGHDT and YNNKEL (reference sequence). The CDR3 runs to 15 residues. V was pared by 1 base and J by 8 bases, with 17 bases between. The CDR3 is CASSQGSVSGSGYTF. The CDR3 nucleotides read TGTGCCAGCAGCCAAGGAAGTGTGTCGGGTTCCGGCTACACCTTC.

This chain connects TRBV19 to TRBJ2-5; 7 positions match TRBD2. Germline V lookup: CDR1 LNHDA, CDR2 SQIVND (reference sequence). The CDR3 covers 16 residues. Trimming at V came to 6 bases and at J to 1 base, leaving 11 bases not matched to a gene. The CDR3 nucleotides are TGTGCCAGTAGCCCCTCCCTAGCGGAACCCCAAGAGACCCAGTACTTC. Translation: CASSPSLAEPQETQYF.

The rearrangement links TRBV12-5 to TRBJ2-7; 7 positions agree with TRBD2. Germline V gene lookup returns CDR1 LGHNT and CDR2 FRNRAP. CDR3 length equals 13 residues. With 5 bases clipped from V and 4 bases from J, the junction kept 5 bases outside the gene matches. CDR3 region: CASGPGDYYEQYF. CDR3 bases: TGTGCTAGTGGTCCGGGGGACTATTACGAGCAGTACTTC. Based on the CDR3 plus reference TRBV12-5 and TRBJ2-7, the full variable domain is DARVTQTPRHKVTEMGQEVTMRCQPILGHNTVFWYRQTMMQGLELLAYFRNRAPLDDSGMPKDRFSAEMPDATLATLKIQPSEPRDSAVYFCASGPGDYYEQYFGPGTRLTVT.

CDR3 protein: CASSVGGQGREQYF. The CDR3 bases are TGTGCCAGCAGCGTGGGGGGACAGGGCCGCGAGCAGTACTTC. The rearrangement links TRBV9 to TRBJ2-7; 9 bases agree with TRBD1. The J segment lost 6 bases and the V segment lost 2 bases, leaving 6 bases of the junction unmatched. CDR3 length equals 14 residues. Germline-derived CDR1 and CDR2 are SGDLS and YYNGEE.

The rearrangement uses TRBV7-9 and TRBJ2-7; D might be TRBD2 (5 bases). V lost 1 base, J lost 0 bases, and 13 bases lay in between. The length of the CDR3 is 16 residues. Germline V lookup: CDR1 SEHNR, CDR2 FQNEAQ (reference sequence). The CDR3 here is CASSLDGRVSSYEQYF. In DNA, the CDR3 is TGTGCCAGCAGCTTAGATGGGCGGGTGAGCTCCTACGAGCAGTACTTC.

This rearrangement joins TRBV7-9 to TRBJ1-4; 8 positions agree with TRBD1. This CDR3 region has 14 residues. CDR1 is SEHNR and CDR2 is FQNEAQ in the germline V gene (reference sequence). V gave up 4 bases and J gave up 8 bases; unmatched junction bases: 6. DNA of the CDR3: TGTGCCAGCAGCTGGACCGGACAGGGAGAAAAACTGTTTTTT. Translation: CASSWTGQGEKLFF.

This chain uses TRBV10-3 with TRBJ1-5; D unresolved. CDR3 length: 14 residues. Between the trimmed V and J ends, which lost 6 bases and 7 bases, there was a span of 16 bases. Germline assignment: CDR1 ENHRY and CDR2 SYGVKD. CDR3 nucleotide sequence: TGTGCCATCAGCCGCCTTGAGGGTGGCCAGCCCCAGCATTTT. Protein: CAISRLEGGQPQHF.